These 15 T cell receptor beta chains share one sample of origin, sequenced in a study of identical twins. Using its own MiXCR run on the 5' RACE reads, TCRdb lists one record per CDR3 protein. The repertoire holds 640,000 or so distinct CDR3 sequences, with 5.5% to 6.5% as singletons. The sequencing sample was made of naive T cells sorted from blood. The receptor source for this set is a man younger than 35 in good health.

V usage is TRBV27 and J usage is TRBJ2-7; 14 bases map to TRBD2. Germline trimming cut 6 bases from V and 7 bases from J; bases unmatched to any gene: 11. The germline CDR1 and CDR2 sequences are MNHEY and SMNVEV (reference sequence). This CDR3 has 16 amino acids. CDR3 amino acids: CASSPRLAGGPLEQYF. The CDR3 coding sequence is TGTGCCAGCAGCCCACGACTAGCGGGAGGGCCTTTGGAGCAGTACTTC.

This chain links TRBV5-5 with TRBJ2-1, with D hard to call. Per germline, CDR1 SGHKS and CDR2 YYEKEE (reference sequence). This CDR3 has 15 residues. With 1 base removed from V and 7 bases from J, the gap between germline ends came to 15 bases. The CDR3 nucleotides read TGTGCCAGCAGCTTGTCCCGGGTGGTCTTAAATGAGCAGTTCTTC. Translated, it gives CASSLSRVVLNEQFF.

This clonotype has at least ten counts. This chain uses TRBV7-2 with TRBJ2-7, with 9 bases matching TRBD2. The CDR3 sequence is 15 residues long. The germline V gene has CDR1 SGHTA and CDR2 FQGNSA. Trimming removed 5 bases from V and 3 bases from J; junction bases left unmatched: 8. The CDR3 reads CASSLRASGNYEQYF. CDR3 nucleotides: TGTGCCAGCAGCCTACGCGCTAGCGGGAACTACGAGCAGTACTTC. The complete variable domain, with remaining parts taken from reference TRBV7-2 and TRBJ2-7, reads GAGVSQSPSNKVTEKGKDVELRCDPISGHTALYWYRQSLGQGLEFLIYFQGNSAPDKSGLPSDRFSAERTGGSVSTLTIQRTQQEDSAVYLCASSLRASGNYEQYFGPGTRLTVT.

This chain uses TRBV27 with TRBJ2-7, with TRBD2 identical over 8 bases. With V trimmed by 0 bases and J by 3 bases, 4 bases remained unmatched. The CDR3 totals 15 residues. The germline gives CDR1 MNHEY, CDR2 SMNVEV (reference sequence). CDR3 in DNA: TGTGCCAGCAGTTTATCAGCGGGGGACTTCTACGAGCAGTACTTC. Translation gives CASSLSAGDFYEQYF.

This clonotype has a handful of counts. The J gene is TRBJ2-1, the V gene TRBV4-1; 10 nucleotides line up with TRBD2. The germline V gene has CDR1 MGHRA and CDR2 YSYEKL. This CDR3 region has 16 residues. Trimming took 3 bases from V and 4 from J; bases not matched to a gene: 6. CDR3 region: CASSHAAGGGYNEQFF. CDR3 coding DNA: TGCGCCAGCAGCCATGCAGCGGGAGGGGGGTACAATGAGCAGTTCTTC.

V and J are TRBV18 and TRBJ1-5; 9 bases are shared with TRBD1. Germline loops: CDR1 KGHSH, CDR2 LQKENI. V was clipped by 3 bases and J by 0 bases; unmatched bases: 3. CDR3 size: 16 residues. The CDR3 DNA reads as TGTGCCAGCTCACCGGGACAGGGACCTAGCAATCAGCCCCAGCATTTT. Amino acid sequence: CASSPGQGPSNQPQHF.

This clonotype was counted ten times or more. CDR3 nucleotide sequence: TGTGCCAGCAGCTCGACCATTACTACCGGACTAGCCATCACAGATACGCAGTATTTT. Translating gives CASSSTITTGLAITDTQYF. The chain links TRBV11-1 to TRBJ2-3; 8 bases fit TRBD2. V shed 4 bases and J 2 bases; nucleotides not matched to a gene: 17. Looked up from germline, CDR1 is SGHAT and CDR2 is FQDESV (reference sequence). The CDR3 is 19 amino acids.

This clonotype was detected many times. The V and J genes are TRBV29-1 and TRBJ2-7; 9 bases line up with TRBD2. J lost 5 bases, V lost 5 bases, and 13 bases had no gene match. The CDR3 covers 15 residues. Germline V gives CDR1 SQVTM, CDR2 ANQGSEA. The CDR3 reads CSVCPVAGESDEQYF. The CDR3, as DNA: TGCAGCGTTTGCCCCGTAGCGGGAGAATCCGACGAGCAGTACTTC.

The table lists this clonotype with many counts. The chain is built from TRBV6-5 and TRBJ1-1, with TRBD1 identical over 7 bases. The CDR3 runs 11 residues. V dropped 11 bases and J dropped 1; count of bases not matched to a gene: 1. Germline V gives CDR1 MNHEY, CDR2 SVGAGI. CDR3 DNA sequence: TGTGCCTCAGGGGGGAACACTGAAGCTTTCTTT. It codes for CASGGNTEAFF.

Only a few counts were recorded for this clonotype. The rearrangement joins TRBV5-1 to TRBJ1-2; 8 positions agree with TRBD1. This CDR3 has 15 amino acids. Germline loops: CDR1 SGHRS, CDR2 YFSETQ. The V gene end was trimmed by 3 bases and the J gene end by 6 bases; junction bases not matched to a gene: 10. Here the CDR3 reads CASSSPGQGFNGYTF. CDR3 coding DNA: TGCGCCAGCAGCTCCCCCGGACAGGGCTTCAATGGCTACACCTTC. The full variable domain, completed using reference TRBV5-1 and TRBJ1-2, is KAGVTQTPRYLIKTRGQQVTLSCSPISGHRSVSWYQQTPGQGLQFLFEYFSETQRNKGNFPGRFSGRQFSNSRSEMNVSTLELGDSALYLCASSSPGQGFNGYTFGSGTRLTVV.

There are many counts of this clonotype. The rearrangement uses TRBV29-1 and TRBJ1-1; D might be TRBD1 (6 bases). V dropped 7 bases and J dropped 0 bases, with 12 bases sitting between them. Germline V gene lookup returns CDR1 SQVTM and CDR2 ANQGSEA. The CDR3 has 13 amino acids. In DNA form, the CDR3 reads TGCAGCGCCCGGACAGCTTTGAACACTGAAGCTTTCTTT. Translated: CSARTALNTEAFF.

In its sample, this clonotype was seen many times. The chain carries TRBV20-1 and TRBJ2-1; the D is unclear. Germline-derived CDR1 and CDR2 are DFQATT and SNEGSKA (reference sequence). Trimming shortened V by 4 bases and J by 4 bases, and 17 bases separated the two germline ends. The CDR3 sequence is 15 residues long. This chain's CDR3 is CSAKGLYNPYNEQFF. The DNA of the CDR3 is TGCAGTGCTAAGGGCCTTTACAACCCATACAATGAGCAGTTCTTC.

This clonotype was picked up many times. The rearrangement joins TRBV12-3 or TRBV12-4 to TRBJ2-1; the match to TRBD2 covers 7 bases. Trimming cost V 7 bases and J 6 bases; bases outside gene matches: 12. The CDR3 loop spans 15 amino acids. Here the CDR3 reads CASITAGVGFNEQFF. The CDR3 region has the DNA TGTGCCAGCATTACCGCGGGAGTCGGGTTCAATGAGCAGTTCTTC.

The rearrangement joins TRBV7-9 to TRBJ2-1, with 7 bases aligning to TRBD1. The CDR3 has 14 amino acids. Trimming cost V 2 bases and J 8 bases; bases outside gene matches: 6. Germline CDR1 reads SEHNR; CDR2 reads FQNEAQ (reference sequence). This CDR3 reads CASSLSGQGDEQFF. CDR3 coding DNA: TGTGCCAGCAGCTTATCCGGGCAGGGGGATGAGCAGTTCTTC.

This clonotype has only a few counts. In nucleotides, the CDR3 is TGCAGTGCTATTGAGGGGGCCCGCGGCTACACCTTC. This sequence encodes CSAIEGARGYTF. The chain links TRBV20-1 to TRBJ1-2, with 7 bases that match TRBD1. This CDR3 comprises 12 residues. The junction had 7 bases not matched to a gene; V was cut back by 4 bases and J by 8 bases. Germline assignment: CDR1 DFQATT and CDR2 SNEGSKA (reference sequence).